Shown below are 7 T cell receptor beta chains from a single sample sequenced in a study of cytomegalovirus exposure and HLA in healthy donors. Both 60 Vbeta primers and 13 Jbeta primers went into the PCR. TCRdb's table, derived via immunoSEQ multiplex PCR, lists solely in-frame clones and lacks some. The repertoire has roughly 190,000 clones, 79% of them found once; the top ten carry more than 1.5%. Sequenced input: PBMCs. These receptors were obtained from a girl aged 10-17 years in good health and CMV-seropositive.

This chain joins TRBV12-5 and TRBJ1-6, with 8 bases aligning to TRBD1. The germline gives CDR1 LGHNT, CDR2 FRNRAP. This CDR3 comprises 17 residues. V lost 0 bases and J lost 10; bases outside the gene matches: 11. The CDR3 DNA is TGTGCTAGTGGTTTGGTAGTGACAGGGGCTGGGGGATCACCCCTCCACTTT. It yields the protein CASGLVVTGAGGSPLHF. The full variable domain, rest sourced from reference TRBV12-5 and TRBJ1-6, is DARVTQTPRHKVTEMGQEVTMRCQPILGHNTVFWYRQTMMQGLELLAYFRNRAPLDDSGMPKDRFSAEMPDATLATLKIQPSEPRDSAVYFCASGLVVTGAGGSPLHFGNGTRLTVT.

This chain connects TRBV5-1 to TRBJ1-1; TRBD1 might be the D (6 bases). Trimming removed 7 bases from V and 4 bases from J, with 20 bases in between. CDR3 length equals 15 residues. Germline CDR1 SGHRS, CDR2 YFSETQ. The CDR3 loop is CASQPIPQGSTEAFF. The CDR3 DNA follows: TGCGCCAGCCAGCCTATCCCTCAGGGGTCCACTGAAGCTTTCTTT. Using reference TRBV5-1 and TRBJ1-1 for the parts outside the CDR3, the full variable domain is KAGVTQTPRYLIKTRGQQVTLSCSPISGHRSVSWYQQTPGQGLQFLFEYFSETQRNKGNFPGRFSGRQFSNSRSEMNVSTLELGDSALYLCASQPIPQGSTEAFFGQGTRLTVV.

In DNA, the CDR3 is TGTGCCAGCAAAACAGGGGACACAAGAAACACCATATATTTT. Protein sequence: CASKTGDTRNTIYF. V gene TRBV6-1 combines with J gene TRBJ1-3, with 7 nucleotides matching TRBD1. This CDR3 has 14 amino acids. The V and J ends lost 7 bases and 5 bases, in that order; junction bases with no gene match: 8. Looked up from germline, CDR1 is MNHNS and CDR2 is SASEGT.

This clone was picked up a small number of times. The V call is TRBV4-1, the J call TRBJ2-1; maybe TRBD2 (7 bases). Germline V gives CDR1 MGHRA, CDR2 YSYEKL. The CDR3 contains 17 residues. With 0 bases removed from V and 6 bases from J, the gap between germline ends came to 18 bases. The CDR3 DNA reads as TGCGCCAGCAGCCAAGAGGGGACTGGCGGGGGCATCAATGAGCAGTTCTTC. Amino acids: CASSQEGTGGGINEQFF.

V gene TRBV20-1 combines with J gene TRBJ1-2; D may be TRBD1 (6 bases). V shed 8 bases and J shed 2 bases, with 9 bases lying between them. The CDR3 extends over 11 amino acids. The germline gives CDR1 DFQATT, CDR2 SNEGSKA (reference sequence). The CDR3 here is CSSQGNYGYTF. In DNA, the CDR3 is TGCAGTTCACAGGGAAACTATGGCTACACCTTC.

The DNA of the CDR3 is TGTGCCAGCAGCTTGGGTGGACAGGCGTCCTACGAGCAGTACTTC. Amino acids: CASSLGGQASYEQYF. This sequence joins TRBV5-4 and TRBJ2-7; 7 bases map to TRBD1. V lost 0 bases to trimming and J lost 1 base; unmatched junction nucleotides: 4. Per germline, CDR1 SGHNT and CDR2 YYREEE (reference sequence). CDR3 size: 15 residues. Supplemented by reference TRBV5-4 and TRBJ2-7, the full variable domain reads ETGVTQSPTHLIKTRGQQVTLRCSSQSGHNTVSWYQQALGQGPQFIFQYYREEENGRGNFPPRFSGLQFPNYSSELNVNALELDDSALYLCASSLGGQASYEQYFGPGTRLTVT.

CDR3: CASSPHTAPGETQYF. The CDR3 region has the DNA TGCGCCAGCAGCCCTCATACGGCTCCGGGGGAGACCCAGTACTTC. The chain employs TRBV4-3 and TRBJ2-5; D perhaps matches TRBD2 (5 bases). The CDR3 consists of 15 residues. Germline V lookup: CDR1 LGHNA, CDR2 YSLEER. The V gene lost 4 bases and the J gene lost 5 bases, with 17 bases spanning the gap.